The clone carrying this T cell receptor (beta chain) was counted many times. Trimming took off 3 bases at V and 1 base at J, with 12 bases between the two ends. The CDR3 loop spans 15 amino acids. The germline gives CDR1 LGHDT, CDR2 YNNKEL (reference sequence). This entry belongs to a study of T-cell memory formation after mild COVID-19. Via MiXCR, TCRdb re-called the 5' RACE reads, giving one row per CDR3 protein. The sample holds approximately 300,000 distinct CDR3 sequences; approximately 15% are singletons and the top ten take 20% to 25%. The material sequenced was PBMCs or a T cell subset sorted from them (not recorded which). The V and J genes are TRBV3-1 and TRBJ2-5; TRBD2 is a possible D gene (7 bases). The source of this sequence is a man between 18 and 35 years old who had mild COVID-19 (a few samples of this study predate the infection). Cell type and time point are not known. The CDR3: CASSHLRGGQETQYF. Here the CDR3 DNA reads TGTGCCAGCAGCCATTTGAGGGGGGGCCAAGAGACCCAGTACTTC.